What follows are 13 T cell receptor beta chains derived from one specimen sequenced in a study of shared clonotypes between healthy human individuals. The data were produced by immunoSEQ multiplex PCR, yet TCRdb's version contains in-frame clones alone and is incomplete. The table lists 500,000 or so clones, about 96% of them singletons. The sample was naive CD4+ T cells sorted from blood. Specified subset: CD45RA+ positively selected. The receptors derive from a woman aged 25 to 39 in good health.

The CDR3 loop is CASSNREQGALGYTF. CDR3 bases: TGTGCCAGCAGCAACCGGGAGCAGGGGGCTCTAGGCTACACCTTC. The chain recombines TRBV21-1 with TRBJ1-2; the table calls TRBD1, which could not be checked here. TRBV21-1 is a pseudogene. This CDR3 spans 15 amino acids.

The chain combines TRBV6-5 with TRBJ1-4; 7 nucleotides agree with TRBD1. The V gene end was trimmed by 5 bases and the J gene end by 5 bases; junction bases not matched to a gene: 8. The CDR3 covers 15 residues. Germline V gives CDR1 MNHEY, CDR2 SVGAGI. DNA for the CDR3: TGTGCCAGCAGTCAAGACAGGGCTTCAAATGAAAAACTGTTTTTT. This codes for CASSQDRASNEKLFF.

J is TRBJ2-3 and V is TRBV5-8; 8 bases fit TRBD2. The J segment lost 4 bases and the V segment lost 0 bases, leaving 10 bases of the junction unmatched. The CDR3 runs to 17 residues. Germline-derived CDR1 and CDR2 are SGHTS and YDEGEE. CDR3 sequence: CASSLGGTSLASDTQYF. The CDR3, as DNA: TGTGCCAGCAGCTTGGGAGGGACTAGTCTCGCCTCAGATACGCAGTATTTT.

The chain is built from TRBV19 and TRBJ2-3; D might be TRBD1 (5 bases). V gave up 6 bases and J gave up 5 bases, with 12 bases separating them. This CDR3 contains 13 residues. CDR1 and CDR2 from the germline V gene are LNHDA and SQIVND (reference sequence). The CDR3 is CASSSFREDTQYF. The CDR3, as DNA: TGTGCCAGTAGCTCTTTCAGGGAAGATACGCAGTATTTT.

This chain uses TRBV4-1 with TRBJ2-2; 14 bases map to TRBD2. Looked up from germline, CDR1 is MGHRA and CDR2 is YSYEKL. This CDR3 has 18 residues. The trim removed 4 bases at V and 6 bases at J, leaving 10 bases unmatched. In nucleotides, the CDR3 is TGCGCCAGCAGCCGATCCGGGACTAGCGGGAGTTTTGCCGGGGAGCTGTTTTTT. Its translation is CASSRSGTSGSFAGELFF.

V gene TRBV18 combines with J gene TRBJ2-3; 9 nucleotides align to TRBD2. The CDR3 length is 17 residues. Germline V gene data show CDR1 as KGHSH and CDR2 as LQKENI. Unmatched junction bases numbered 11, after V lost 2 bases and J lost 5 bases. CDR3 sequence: CASSPSYAGGRGDTQYF. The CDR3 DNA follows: TGTGCCAGCTCACCATCATACGCGGGAGGGCGGGGAGATACGCAGTATTTT. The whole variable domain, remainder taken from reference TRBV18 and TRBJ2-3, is NAGVMQNPRHLVRRRGQEARLRCSPMKGHSHVYWYRQLPEEGLKFMVYLQKENIIDESGMPKERFSAEFPKEGPSILRIQQVVRGDSAAYFCASSPSYAGGRGDTQYFGPGTRLTVL.

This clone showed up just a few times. CDR3 nucleotides: TGTGCCAGCAGCTTAAAGGAGAGGGACACTGAAGCTTTCTTT. Its protein is CASSLKERDTEAFF. The chain joins TRBV7-9 to TRBJ1-1; D not certain. The V and J ends lost 2 bases and 3 bases respectively, with 10 bases between them. The CDR3 runs 14 residues. Germline V gene sequence: CDR1 SEHNR, CDR2 FQNEAQ (reference sequence).

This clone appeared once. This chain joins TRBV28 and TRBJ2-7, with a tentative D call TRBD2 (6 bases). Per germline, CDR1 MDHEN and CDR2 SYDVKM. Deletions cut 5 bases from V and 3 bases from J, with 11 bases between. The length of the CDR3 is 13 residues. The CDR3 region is CASSPGVGYEQYF. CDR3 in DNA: TGTGCCAGCAGTCCGGGGGTCGGCTACGAGCAGTACTTC. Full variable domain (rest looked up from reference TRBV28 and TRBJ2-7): DVKVTQSSRYLVKRTGEKVFLECVQDMDHENMFWYRQDPGLGLRLIYFSYDVKMKEKGDIPEGYSVSREKKERFSLILESASTNQTSMYLCASSPGVGYEQYFGPGTRLTVT.

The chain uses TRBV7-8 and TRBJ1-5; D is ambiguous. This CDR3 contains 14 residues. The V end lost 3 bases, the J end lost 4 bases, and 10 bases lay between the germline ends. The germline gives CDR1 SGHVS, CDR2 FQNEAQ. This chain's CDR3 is CASSFGQTNQPQHF. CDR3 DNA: TGTGCCAGCAGCTTTGGTCAGACAAATCAGCCCCAGCATTTT.

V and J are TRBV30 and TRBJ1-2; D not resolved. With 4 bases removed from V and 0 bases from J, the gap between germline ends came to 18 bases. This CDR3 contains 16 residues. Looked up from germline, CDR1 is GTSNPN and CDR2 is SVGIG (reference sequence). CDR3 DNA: TGTGCCTGGATGAGCTGGCGGGTCGGGGCTAACTATGGCTACACCTTC. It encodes CAWMSWRVGANYGYTF.

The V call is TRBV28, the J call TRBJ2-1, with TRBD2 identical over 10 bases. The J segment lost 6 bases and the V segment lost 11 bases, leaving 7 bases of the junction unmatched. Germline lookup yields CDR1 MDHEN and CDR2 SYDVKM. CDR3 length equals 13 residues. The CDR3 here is CALKREGSNEQFF. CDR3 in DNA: TGTGCCTTGAAGCGGGAGGGGAGCAATGAGCAGTTCTTC.

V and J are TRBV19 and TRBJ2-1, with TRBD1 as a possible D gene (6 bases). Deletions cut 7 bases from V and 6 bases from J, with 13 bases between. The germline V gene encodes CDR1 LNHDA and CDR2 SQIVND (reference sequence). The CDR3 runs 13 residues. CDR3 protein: CASKGERINEQFF. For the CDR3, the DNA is TGTGCCAGTAAGGGGGAGAGGATCAATGAGCAGTTCTTC.

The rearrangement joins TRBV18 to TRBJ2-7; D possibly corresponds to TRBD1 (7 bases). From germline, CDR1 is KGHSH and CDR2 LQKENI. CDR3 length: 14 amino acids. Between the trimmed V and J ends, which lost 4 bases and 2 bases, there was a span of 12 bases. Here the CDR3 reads CASSLRDSAYEQYF. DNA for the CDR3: TGTGCCAGCTCACTGCGGGACAGCGCCTACGAGCAGTACTTC.